This TCR beta chain was recovered during a study of blood T cell repertoires in COVID-19. The wider study: The United States, Italy and Spain supplied acute and convalescent COVID-19 samples. T cells, B-cell-depleted T cells, or PBMCs supplied cDNA or gDNA.

V gave up 6 bases and J gave up 0 bases, with 9 bases separating them. This CDR3 is built from 13 residues. Per the germline V gene, CDR1 is MNHEY and CDR2 is SVGAGI. Original analysis: For nucleated cells, counts were estimated from reference gene primer amplification. Assay: immunoSEQ multiplex PCR; the TCRdb copy retains only in-frame clones and omits some. V and J calls and clone size come straight from that table; D and trimming were deduced from the DNA. The data show approximately 250,000 clones, approximately 90% seen once. This clonotype was obtained from a woman between 40 and 55 years old with acute COVID-19. The gene calls are TRBV6-5 and TRBJ2-7; TRBD1 might be the D (6 bases). The specimen sequenced was PBMCs or T cells enriched from blood (not recorded which). CDR3 loop: CASRGHSSYEQYV. CDR3 DNA: TGTGCCAGCAGGGGACACAGCTCCTACGAGCAGTACGTC.